This T cell receptor (beta chain) was identified during a study of T cell responses to AZD1222 COVID-19 vaccine. Note on this clone: No antigen is known for it.

Method: immunoSEQ multiplex PCR; TCRdb's copy keeps in-frame clones and lacks some. Of some 140,000 clones listed, 70% to 90% are singletons. This CDR3 contains 16 residues. Germline V gene sequence: CDR1 KGHSH, CDR2 LQKENI. V lost 2 bases to trimming and J lost 8 bases; unmatched junction nucleotides: 8. Study-wide results and caveats: Donors were mostly white British, more females; clonal diversity possibly underestimated.

The receptor was isolated from an adult in good health. V gene TRBV18 combines with J gene TRBJ1-6; 8 positions match TRBD1. Sequences were derived from peripheral blood, sampled on day 0 of AZD1222 vaccination. CDR3 in amino acids: CASSPRTTGEHSPLHF. CDR3 nucleotides: TGTGCCAGCTCACCAAGGACGACAGGGGAGCATTCACCCCTCCACTTT.